The 3 T cell receptor beta chains reported below all come from one sample, sequenced in a study of T cells in Graves' hyperthyroidism and ophthalmopathy (dated by TCRdb to about 2019). Libraries were prepared through multiplex PCR. TCRdb lists the instrument as Illumina HiSeq 2000. The TCR beta CDR3 regions were amplified from RNA transcripts. A first-round RT-PCR of the TCR CDR3 used the HTBI primer set with the Qiagen OneStep RT-PCR kit. TCRdb trimmed public reads at Q25 via fastp, called clones via MiXCR and kept in-frame beta chains. Duplicate CDR3 protein sequences are folded into a single record with the most common DNA and genes. The sample table holds some 600,000 distinct CDR3 sequences, of which approximately 15% were seen once. About 5.8% of the sample goes to the ten largest clones. The sample taken for sequencing was blood. The receptors shown here come from a woman under 40 with Graves' hyperthyroidism that later progressed to Graves' ophthalmopathy.

J is TRBJ1-1 and V is TRBV29-1, with 7 bases that match TRBD1. Per the germline V gene, CDR1 is SQVTM and CDR2 is ANQGSEA. V lost 1 base and J lost 1; bases outside the gene matches: 6. This CDR3 region has 15 residues. CDR3 protein: CSVEGGGERNTEAFF. CDR3 coding DNA: TGCAGCGTTGAAGGAGGGGGCGAGAGGAACACTGAAGCTTTCTTT.

This clonotype has a count of ten or more. V usage is TRBV4-2 and J usage is TRBJ1-2; D gene ambiguous. V shed 0 bases and J shed 3 bases, with 17 bases lying between them. Germline lookup yields CDR1 LGHNA and CDR2 YNFKEQ. The length of the CDR3 is 17 residues. CDR3: CASSQDLVARRYYGYTF. In nucleotides, the CDR3 is TGTGCCAGCAGCCAAGATCTTGTCGCCAGGAGGTACTATGGCTACACCTTC.

This clonotype was recorded at least ten times. This chain joins TRBV4-3 and TRBJ2-1, with a possible D match to TRBD2 (6 bases). CDR1 and CDR2 from the germline V gene are LGHNA and YSLEER. The CDR3 totals 14 residues. V was pared by 0 bases and J by 4 bases, with 7 bases between. CDR3 loop: CASSQEGTYNEQFF. CDR3 DNA sequence: TGCGCCAGCAGCCAAGAAGGGACTTACAATGAGCAGTTCTTC.